The source of this TCR beta chain is a study of OX40 agonist ivuxolimab in advanced cancers. Study details: Every patient in dose escalation had hepatocellular carcinoma, melanoma, renal cell or head and neck cancer. Participants averaged approximately 65 years of age (range about 23 to 80) and were around 85% male.

TCRdb's copy holds only in-frame clones and misses some; the assay was immunoSEQ multiplex PCR. The sample holds tens of thousands of clones, roughly 80% seen once. The CDR3 contains 14 residues. Per the germline V gene, CDR1 is SNHLY and CDR2 is FYNNEI. Losses at the gene ends were 8 bases for V and 7 bases for J; bases not matched to a gene: 9. Concerning this clone itself: Antigen: not known.

Whole-study results and caveats: Nonresponders, in some cases, also had low normalized T-cell clonal expansion. There were, on average, more expanded clones in CD8+ T cells than in CD4+.

V usage is TRBV2 and J usage is TRBJ2-2; TRBD1 matches at 8 bases. The sample in question was CD4+ or CD8+ T cells sorted from blood, obtained in a trial of the OX40 agonist ivuxolimab. The receptor was isolated from an adult with an advanced solid tumor such as melanoma, head and neck, liver or kidney cancer. In nucleotides, the CDR3 is TGTGCCAGCGGCCTGGGACAGGCGGGCGGGGAGCTGTTTTTT. Translated, it gives CASGLGQAGGELFF.